The clone carrying this T cell receptor (beta chain) came up many times. With V trimmed by 4 bases and J by 3 bases, 3 bases remained unmatched. This CDR3 spans 15 amino acids. Looked up from germline, CDR1 is KGHDR and CDR2 is SFDVKD. TCRdb re-derived calls from the 5' RACE reads in MiXCR, one entry per CDR3 protein. The table includes some 62,000 distinct CDR3 sequences, roughly 8.2% detected once. These data originate in a study of early T cells in non-severe SARS-CoV-2 infection. In the study overall: The input, bulk RNA from unsorted whole blood, was sequenced, and chains were unpaired.

The clonotype was recovered from an adult who was a healthcare worker with PCR-confirmed SARS-CoV-2 infection or an uninfected control (not recorded which). V and J are TRBV24-1 and TRBJ2-1, with 9 bases matching TRBD2. Sequenced here: whole blood, sampled at baseline. CDR3 DNA sequence: TGTGCCACCAGTGACCGTAGCGGGAGCTACAATGAGCAGTTCTTC. It is translated as CATSDRSGSYNEQFF.